This T cell receptor (beta chain) is drawn from a study of blood T cell repertoires in COVID-19. Study details: COVID-19 samples, acute and convalescent, were from the United States, Italy and Spain. PBMCs, B-cell-depleted T cells, or T cells provided the cDNA or gDNA that made up the material.

Original handling: Amplification with reference gene primers provided the estimates of nucleated cell counts. Assay: immunoSEQ multiplex PCR; the TCRdb copy retains only in-frame clones and omits some. That table furnishes V, J and clone size, whereas the DNA furnished D and trimming. The sample consists of approximately 25,000 clones, just over 90% of them appearing once. The V gene's germline CDR1 is MNHEY and CDR2 SMNVEV (reference sequence). V shed 1 base and J shed 1 base, with 11 bases lying between them. The CDR3 covers 15 residues. The receptor's source is a man aged 65-85 years with active COVID-19. The genes are TRBV27 and TRBJ2-7; D possibly corresponds to TRBD2 (6 bases). Input material: peripheral blood. Here the CDR3 reads CASSLWAGPSYEQYF. For the CDR3, the DNA is TGTGCCAGCAGTTTATGGGCGGGGCCATCCTACGAGCAGTACTTC.